The next 32 T cell receptor beta chains were all read from a single sample in a study of T cell responses to AZD1222 COVID-19 vaccine. TCRdb's table, derived via immunoSEQ multiplex PCR, lists solely in-frame clones and lacks some. The data show 110,000 to 150,000 clones, roughly 91% seen once. This specimen was peripheral blood, taken on day 0 of AZD1222 vaccination. These receptors originate from an adult in good health.

The chain links TRBV5-6 to TRBJ1-2; the match to TRBD1 covers 7 bases. Germline-derived CDR1 and CDR2 are SGHDT and YYEEEE. Unmatched junction bases numbered 11, after V lost 5 bases and J lost 7 bases. The CDR3 runs 14 residues. The CDR3 DNA reads TGTGCCAGCAGTTATGTTAAGGGGGCAAGTGGCTACACCTTC. Protein: CASSYVKGASGYTF.

This clone was detected only a few times. The V call is TRBV2, the J call TRBJ1-5, with unresolved D. The V end was cut by 10 bases, the J end by 3 bases, with 13 bases between. The CDR3 totals 13 residues. CDR1 and CDR2 from the germline V gene are SNHLY and FYNNEI. CDR3 region: CATNTDINQPQHF. The CDR3 DNA reads TGTGCCACCAACACAGACATCAATCAGCCCCAGCATTTT. Using reference TRBV2 and TRBJ1-5 for the parts outside the CDR3, the full variable domain is EPEVTQTPSHQVTQMGQEVILRCVPISNHLYFYWYRQILGQKVEFLVSFYNNEISEKSEIFDDQFSVERPDGSNFTLKIRSTKLEDSAMYFCATNTDINQPQHFGDGTRLSIL.

The rearrangement joins TRBV7-9 to TRBJ2-7; the D call may be TRBD1 or TRBD2 (7 bases each). V shed 6 bases and J shed 3 bases, with 24 bases lying between them. Germline V gene lookup returns CDR1 SEHNR and CDR2 FQNEAQ (reference sequence). CDR3 length: 17 residues. The CDR3 nucleotides are TGTGCCAGCAGACCCGACTCAGGGGGGGACTACTACTACGAGCAGTACTTC. Translated: CASRPDSGGDYYYEQYF. Combining the CDR3 with reference TRBV7-9 and TRBJ2-7 gives the whole variable domain DTGVSQNPRHKITKRGQNVTFRCDPISEHNRLYWYRQTLGQGPEFLTYFQNEAQLEKSRLLSDRFSAERPKGSFSTLEIQRTEQGDSAMYLCASRPDSGGDYYYEQYFGPGTRLTVT.

The chain carries TRBV4-2 and TRBJ2-7, with TRBD1 as a possible D gene (7 bases). Germline-derived CDR1 and CDR2 are LGHNA and YNFKEQ. Trimming cost V 3 bases and J 0 bases, with 18 bases left between them. This CDR3 region has 17 residues. The CDR3 sequence is CASSHLPGGTDSYEQYF. CDR3 DNA sequence: TGTGCCAGCAGCCATTTACCAGGGGGGACGGACTCCTACGAGCAGTACTTC.

V gene TRBV30 combines with J gene TRBJ1-2, with TRBD1 identical over 7 bases. The germline V gene has CDR1 GTSNPN and CDR2 SVGIG (reference sequence). V shed 1 base and J 4 bases; nucleotides not matched to a gene: 0. There are 12 residues in the CDR3. This chain's CDR3 is CAWSGDSYGYTF. The CDR3 coding sequence is TGTGCCTGGAGTGGGGACAGCTATGGCTACACCTTC.

This chain links TRBV6-5 with TRBJ2-7; D is ambiguous. V was shortened by 7 bases and J by 3 bases, with 13 bases between the two germline ends. Germline V gives CDR1 MNHEY, CDR2 SVGAGI. The CDR3 extends over 13 amino acids. The CDR3 is CASTPPEIYEQYF. In DNA form, the CDR3 reads TGTGCCAGCACTCCTCCGGAAATCTACGAGCAGTACTTC.

This chain uses TRBV28 with TRBJ1-5; tentatively, D is TRBD1 (6 bases). This CDR3 region has 14 residues. Trimming took 1 base from V and 4 from J, leaving 8 bases between them. Germline V lookup: CDR1 MDHEN, CDR2 SYDVKM. In DNA form, the CDR3 reads TGTGCCAGCAGTTTATCAGGGGTTAATCAGCCCCAGCATTTT. Translation: CASSLSGVNQPQHF.

This chain links TRBV11-2 with TRBJ1-6; D ambiguous. This CDR3 has 16 amino acids. V lost 3 bases and J 0 bases, leaving 9 bases between the germline ends. Germline CDR1 is SGHAT and CDR2 is FQNNGV. CDR3 DNA sequence: TGTGCCAGCAGCTTCTCGGGGAGCTCCTATAATTCACCCCTCCACTTT. Amino acids: CASSFSGSSYNSPLHF. The full variable domain, completed using reference TRBV11-2 and TRBJ1-6, is EAGVAQSPRYKIIEKRQSVAFWCNPISGHATLYWYQQILGQGPKLLIQFQNNGVVDDSQLPKDRFSAERLKGVDSTLKIQPAKLEDSAVYLCASSFSGSSYNSPLHFGNGTRLTVT.

V usage is TRBV9 and J usage is TRBJ1-1; D is unresolved. Germline loops: CDR1 SGDLS, CDR2 YYNGEE. V was clipped by 3 bases and J by 1 base, with 10 bases between them. The CDR3 runs to 14 residues. Here the CDR3 DNA reads TGTGCCAGCAGCGGACTGGGAGAGAACACTGAAGCTTTCTTT. Amino acid sequence: CASSGLGENTEAFF. Full variable domain (remainder filled in from reference TRBV9 and TRBJ1-1): DSGVTQTPKHLITATGQRVTLRCSPRSGDLSVYWYQQSLDQGLQFLIQYYNGEERAKGNILERFSAQQFPDLHSELNLSSLELGDSALYFCASSGLGENTEAFFGQGTRLTVV.

V is TRBV28 and J is TRBJ2-3; D ambiguous. The CDR3 sequence is 13 residues long. Deletions cut 3 bases from V and 2 bases from J, with 6 bases between. Germline CDR1 is MDHEN and CDR2 is SYDVKM. CDR3 in DNA: TGTGCCAGCAGTTTTCAGTTCACAGATACGCAGTATTTT. Protein sequence: CASSFQFTDTQYF.

This clone turned up a few times. This chain links TRBV7-3 with TRBJ1-1; D is possibly TRBD1 (5 bases). Germline V gene sequence: CDR1 SGHTA, CDR2 FQGTGA. V lost 5 bases and J lost 7, with 14 bases in between. The CDR3 sequence is 13 residues long. CDR3 coding DNA: TGTGCCAGCAGCCCTAGCCGGGACGGTGAAGCTTTCTTT. Residues: CASSPSRDGEAFF.

The V gene is TRBV21-1, the J gene TRBJ2-2; the D call TRBD1 from the table was never checked on the DNA. TRBV21-1 has pseudogene status. The CDR3 has 13 residues. CDR3 sequence reads: CATPTERTGELFF. CDR3 bases: TGTGCCACGCCGACAGAACGCACCGGGGAGCTGTTTTTT.

The rearrangement uses TRBV6-6 and TRBJ1-2, with D maybe TRBD1 (6 bases). The CDR3 has 14 residues. Germline values: CDR1 MNHNY, CDR2 SVGAGI (reference sequence). V was trimmed by 4 bases and J by 7 bases, leaving 16 bases between them. In DNA form, the CDR3 reads TGTGCCAGCAGTTCATCAGGGGATCCCGGTGGCTACACCTTC. Its protein is CASSSSGDPGGYTF.

This clone was seen a handful of times. The chain carries TRBV6-6 and TRBJ1-6; tentative D call: TRBD1 (5 bases). Germline CDR1 is MNHNY and CDR2 is SVGAGI (reference sequence). The CDR3 spans 14 residues. V lost 2 bases and J lost 12, with 14 bases in between. The CDR3 protein is CASSYDGTSQPLHF. DNA of the CDR3: TGTGCCAGCAGTTACGACGGGACCAGCCAACCCCTCCACTTT.

This chain links TRBV4-1 with TRBJ2-1, with 10 bases matching TRBD2. The V segment lost 5 bases and the J segment 4 bases; nucleotides outside the gene matches: 5. CDR3 length: 15 residues. Germline CDR1 reads MGHRA; CDR2 reads YSYEKL. This CDR3 is CASSSSGRVYNEQFF. Written as DNA, the CDR3 is TGCGCCAGCAGCTCGAGCGGGAGGGTTTACAATGAGCAGTTCTTC.

The CDR3 coding sequence is TGTGCCAGCAGGCCGGGACAGGGGACTGAAGCTTTCTTT. Translating gives CASRPGQGTEAFF. V is TRBV28 and J is TRBJ1-1, with 10 bases lining up with TRBD1. CDR1 and CDR2 from the germline V gene are MDHEN and SYDVKM. This CDR3 comprises 13 residues. The junction had 3 bases not matched to a gene; V was cut back by 6 bases and J by 5 bases.

The rearrangement uses TRBV2 and TRBJ2-1; no clear D gene. V was trimmed by 3 bases and J by 10 bases, leaving 10 bases between them. This CDR3 has 12 amino acids. Germline CDR1 is SNHLY and CDR2 is FYNNEI. The CDR3 loop is CASSDNSVEQFF. DNA of the CDR3: TGTGCCAGCAGTGACAACAGCGTAGAGCAGTTCTTC.

As for this clone: Within the sample, other DNA sequences also encode this same CDR3. The V and J genes are TRBV18 and TRBJ1-1; D uncertain. Germline V CDR1 and CDR2: KGHSH, LQKENI. The CDR3 covers 12 residues. Trimming pared 3 bases from V and 5 bases from J, leaving 7 bases between. The CDR3 DNA reads as TGTGCCAGCTCACCGAGGGAGACTGAAGCTTTCTTT. Amino acids: CASSPRETEAFF.

This chain uses TRBV20-1 with TRBJ1-1; tentative D call: TRBD1 (5 bases). The germline V and J ends were trimmed by 3 bases and 0 bases, with 11 bases remaining between them. The CDR3 is 14 amino acids. Germline CDR1 DFQATT, CDR2 SNEGSKA (reference sequence). CDR3 nucleotides: TGCAGTGCTAGTCAGGGCTTCATGAACACTGAAGCTTTCTTT. This gives the protein CSASQGFMNTEAFF.

The rearrangement links TRBV4-1 to TRBJ1-6, with D uncertain. CDR1 is MGHRA, CDR2 YSYEKL, per germline. V lost 1 base, J lost 5 bases, and 9 bases lay in between. The CDR3 length is 15 residues. The CDR3 DNA is TGCGCCAGCAGCCAAGTCCCGGTCCATAATTCACCCCTCCACTTT. Amino acids: CASSQVPVHNSPLHF.

The chain employs TRBV30 and TRBJ2-4, with D perhaps matching TRBD1 (6 bases). V lost 2 bases to trimming and J lost 0 bases, with 11 bases between them. Germline CDR1 reads GTSNPN; CDR2 reads SVGIG (reference sequence). The CDR3 covers 15 residues. The CDR3 protein is CAWSRDNLAKNIQYF. Written as DNA, the CDR3 is TGTGCCTGGAGTCGGGACAATCTAGCCAAAAACATTCAGTACTTC.

This clone appeared a single time. The gene calls are TRBV5-1 and TRBJ2-3, with D possibly being TRBD2 (5 bases). CDR3 length: 15 residues. The ends were cut back, 0 bases at V and 5 bases at J, with 13 bases in the middle. The germline V gene has CDR1 SGHRS and CDR2 YFSETQ. The CDR3 DNA is TGCGCCAGCAGCTTGGTCCGGGGTAGAGGAGATACGCAGTATTTT. As protein: CASSLVRGRGDTQYF.

Only one count was recorded for this clone. The chain combines TRBV19 with TRBJ2-5; D call uncertain. From germline, CDR1 is LNHDA and CDR2 SQIVND (reference sequence). The length of the CDR3 is 15 residues. V was shortened by 3 bases and J by 5 bases, with 16 bases between the two germline ends. DNA for the CDR3: TGTGCCAGTAGTATGAGTTCTCCACCGAGGGAGACCCAGTACTTC. Protein: CASSMSSPPRETQYF.

The chain combines TRBV20-1 with TRBJ2-3; D may be TRBD1 or TRBD2 (5 bases each). This CDR3 has 14 residues. Trimming removed 3 bases from V and 0 bases from J, with 10 bases in between. Germline loops: CDR1 DFQATT, CDR2 SNEGSKA (reference sequence). The CDR3 reads CSASEGISTDTQYF. CDR3 DNA: TGCAGTGCTAGTGAGGGGATAAGCACAGATACGCAGTATTTT.

V and J are TRBV29-1 and TRBJ2-7; 9 bases agree with TRBD1. V lost 0 bases to trimming and J lost 7 bases; unmatched junction nucleotides: 10. This CDR3 comprises 15 residues. CDR1 and CDR2 (germline): SQVTM, ANQGSEA. The CDR3 sequence is CSVEDGYRGRREQYF. The CDR3 nucleotides are TGCAGCGTTGAAGATGGATACAGGGGGCGCCGGGAGCAGTACTTC.

The chain employs TRBV9 and TRBJ1-3; no firm D call. The V gene lost 4 bases and the J gene lost 4 bases, with 9 bases spanning the gap. CDR3 length: 13 amino acids. CDR1 SGDLS and CDR2 YYNGEE come from the germline V gene. The CDR3 protein is CASSSRLGNTIYF. The CDR3 nucleotides read TGTGCCAGCAGCTCCCGGTTGGGAAACACCATATATTTT.

The chain joins TRBV6-6 to TRBJ1-4; a weak D match, TRBD1 (5 bases). The germline CDR1 and CDR2 sequences are MNHNY and SVGAGI (reference sequence). V lost 9 bases, J lost 8 bases, and 19 bases lay in between. The CDR3 is made up of 14 amino acids. The CDR3: CARGSLGKGEKLFF. In nucleotides, the CDR3 is TGTGCCAGAGGGAGCTTAGGGAAGGGGGAAAAACTGTTTTTT.

This clone was recorded a few times. The V and J genes are TRBV2 and TRBJ2-7; TRBD2 is a possible D gene (7 bases). There are 15 residues in the CDR3. Germline V gene data show CDR1 as SNHLY and CDR2 as FYNNEI. Trimming took off 6 bases at V and 2 bases at J, with 17 bases between the two ends. The CDR3 DNA sequence: TGTGCCAGCAGCGGTAAAGGGGGGGGCGCCTACGAGCAGTACTTC. As protein: CASSGKGGGAYEQYF.

This chain uses TRBV27 with TRBJ2-7, with 8 bases that match TRBD1. V lost 7 bases, J lost 5 bases, and 13 bases stayed unmatched. CDR1 and CDR2 (germline): MNHEY, SMNVEV (reference sequence). The CDR3 length is 15 residues. CDR3 DNA sequence: TGTGCCAGCACTCTAAATATGGGACAGGTGAACGAGCAGTACTTC. Its translation is CASTLNMGQVNEQYF.

This chain joins TRBV25-1 and TRBJ1-2; D is unresolved. Trimming pared 0 bases from V and 6 bases from J, leaving 14 bases between. Looked up from germline, CDR1 is MGHDK and CDR2 is SYGVNS. The length of the CDR3 is 15 residues. The CDR3 DNA reads TGTGCCAGCAGTGAATATGGGAGAGCCCTTGATGGCTACACCTTC. Protein: CASSEYGRALDGYTF.

The genes are TRBV27 and TRBJ2-3; no clear D gene. V lost 3 bases, J lost 4 bases, and 8 bases lay in between. CDR3 length: 13 amino acids. CDR1 is MNHEY and CDR2 is SMNVEV in the germline V gene (reference sequence). CDR3 nucleotides: TGTGCCAGCAGTTTCCTCCCTTCAGATACGCAGTATTTT. Its translation is CASSFLPSDTQYF.

V usage is TRBV7-2 and J usage is TRBJ2-3; D remains ambiguous. Germline lookup yields CDR1 SGHTA and CDR2 FQGNSA. The V end lost 3 bases, the J end lost 5 bases, and 15 bases lay between the germline ends. The CDR3 spans 15 residues. DNA of the CDR3: TGTGCCAGCAGCTTCTCCCTGGGCGTGGTAGATACGCAGTATTTT. It is translated as CASSFSLGVVDTQYF.